The T cell receptor beta chain described here comes from a study of blood T cell repertoires in COVID-19 (dated by TCRdb to 2019 to 2021). For context, the study as a whole: Samples from collaborators originated in the United States, Italy and Spain and spanned both the acute and convalescent phases of COVID-19. The material from the prospective study consisted of cDNA or gDNA derived from T cells, B-cell-depleted T cells, or PBMCs. Subjects who had been exposed to COVID-19, were actively infected with it, or had recovered from it provided the deeply sampled blood TCRbeta repertoires that made up the dataset. Where available, HLA class I and class II types were taken from metadata supplied by the sample provider and were not determined by assay-based typing. Samples came from the ongoing ImmuneRACE study (first 160 participants) plus 1,254 subjects from 6 global collaborators. The sample metadata nearly always contained a de-identified subject ID, COVID-19 status, age in years and sex. The repertoires were made available in a free public database intended to serve as a resource for research on the immune response to SARS-CoV-2.

General study outcomes and caveats: The amount of clinical and demographic metadata varied by source and participant and was provided uncurated.

Deletion took 1 base off V and 6 bases off J, with a span of 10 bases between the germline ends. CDR1 SGHTA and CDR2 FQGTGA are derived from the germline V gene. The CDR3 covers 13 residues, taking in both the cysteine and the phenylalanine. The sequence is cut down to CDR3 DNA, 39 bases in frame from base 1. Whole blood was collected in K2EDTA tubes by collaborating institutions according to the institutions' own protocols. For TCRbeta analysis, collaborators shipped samples in one of three forms: frozen whole blood, isolated PBMCs, or DNA extracted from either of those sample types. TCRbeta CDR3 regions were amplified from genomic DNA by means of the immunoSEQ Assay, a bias-controlled multiplex PCR. Per the original workflow: The number of nucleated cells in each sample was estimated from the amplification of reference gene primers within the assay. To quantify the absolute abundance of each unique TCRbeta CDR3 rearrangement, sequence reads were collapsed and filtered. For each sample, productive Simpson clonality was calculated as the square root of Simpson's diversity index over productive rearrangements. TCRdb re-hosts the immuneACCESS table, in-frame sequences only. Its copies lack some clones; in the studies checked, an unresolved V gene accounts for under half of them, and the cause for the rest is not known. The DNA was the basis for D and trimming; V, J and clone size are from that table. The sample table holds over 250,000 clones, of which 70% to 90% were seen once. The ten largest clones capture around 10% of the sample.

A note on this clone: No cognate antigen has been identified for it. No much larger clone is present one base from it, and per-base qualities are unavailable.

The receptor was isolated from a woman aged 70 to 79 with acute or convalescent COVID-19. The V and J segments used are TRBV7-3 and TRBJ2-7, and perhaps TRBD2 as D gene, on 6 matching bases. What was sequenced was peripheral blood. This receptor has the CDR3 CASSLSGIGEQYF. The nucleotide sequence reads as follows: TGTGCCAGCAGCTTAAGCGGGATTGGCGAGCAGTACTTC.